This TCR beta chain was retrieved from a study of shared clonotypes between healthy human individuals (TCRdb year 2020). Regarding the research as a whole: A couple of women and a few men aged 18 to 49 years were included in the cohort. Per donor, three plates each were used for CD4 naive and CD4 memory, two for CD8 naive, and one for CD8 memory. The study deeply sequenced blood TCR repertoires of about 5 healthy adults to estimate repertoire size and the extent of clonotype sharing between individuals. Libraries were prepared and TCR repertoires were sequenced by different laboratories using diverse techniques, in order to increase sequencing depth and limit assay-specific biases. Each donor's leukapheresis produced roughly between about 0.9 and 9.5 billion PBMCs.

Donors were healthy HIV-negative adults with no recently reported acute infections or vaccinations. Every donor was a Caucasian adult living in Nashville, Tennessee, USA. Magnetic negative selection was used to enrich CD4+ T cells, after which naive cells were positively selected on CD45RA and the negative fraction became the memory subset. After blood collection by leukapheresis, PBMCs were isolated using Ficoll-Histopaque density gradient centrifugation and then cryopreserved in the vapor phase of liquid nitrogen. Analytical flow cytometry was used to check the purity and quantity of every magnetically sorted T cell population. Genomic DNA was isolated from every sorted fraction and measured by UV absorbance on a Nanodrop 2000c. Study-wide findings and limitations: Sampling was restricted to blood, and TCR repertoires in tissue are likely to differ from TCR repertoires in blood. Compared with non-shared clonotypes, the clonotypes found in all four sorted-subset donors had higher generation probabilities. Naive subsets generally had larger estimated clonotype richness than memory subsets did. The genetic and exposure-history diversity represented was limited by the small number of donors. Even with the large sequencing depth, rarefaction of the sorted-subset datasets indicated that sequencing was incomplete. Across a handful of donors, around 5.4% of naive CD4, around 3.3% of naive CD8, approximately 2.5% of memory CD4, and roughly 0.4% of memory CD8 clonotypes were shared. Pairwise subsampling indicated that sequencing depth was expected to affect the degree of clonotype sharing among donors.

Comments on this clone: Its antigen is currently not known. There are no base qualities to consult, and no much larger clone falls within one base.

TCR CDR3 regions were amplified from genomic DNA by multiplex PCR using the deep immunoSEQ assay. Extracted genomic DNA from each cell subset was spread evenly across all wells of several immunoSEQ 96-well plates, with each plate serving as a replicate. For sorted subsets, approximately 200 ng of genomic DNA, equivalent to some 30,000 T cell genomes, went into each replicate PCR. Purified libraries were measured with a Qubit 3.0 fluorometer, size-checked on a Bioanalyzer 2100, and measured again with the KAPA Library Quantification kit. Every immunoSEQ 96-well plate was sequenced on a separate single-read 150-cycle Illumina NextSeq 550 flow cell. In the paper's pipeline: Because the immunoSEQ output held only junctional sequences and lacked quality scores, the filtering could not match the filtering applied to full-length reads. Sequences were annotated with PyIR, a Python wrapper for IgBLAST v1.9, and V/J genes and CDR3 were assigned using IMGT germline references. Reads with weak V/J assignments (E-value above 1e-6), missing CDR3, stop codons, out-of-frame junctions, or ambiguous translated residues were removed. V3J clonotypes were defined as sequences sharing the same inferred V gene, J gene, and CDR3 amino acid sequence. The percentage overlap between two repertoires was calculated by dividing the number of shared unique clonotypes by the size of the smaller repertoire. RTK rarefaction, the Chao1 estimator, and Recon v2.1 estimates of unobserved clonotypes were used to assess repertoire richness. OLGA was used to compute generation probabilities for all TCRbeta clonotypes that the gDNA method yielded from a handful of donors. Imported from immuneACCESS, the table was reduced by TCRdb to in-frame sequences with V and J called. These copies leave out some clones; in studies compared against another copy, an unresolved V gene accounts for under half, and the cause of the remainder is not known. D and trimming come from the DNA, and the V and J calls and clone size come from that table. For this sample the table gives 2 million to 3 million clones, of which more than 85% were detected only once. 0.36% of the sample lies in the top ten.

The germline V gene (reference sequence) provides CDR1 SGHNT and CDR2 YYREEE. V is reduced by 2 bases and J by 5 bases, leaving a spacing of 5 bases between them. The CDR3, from cysteine to phenylalanine, totals 12 residues. The CDR3 DNA has 36 bases and is translated from base 1. This sequence was found in a young man in good health. Some clones in this sample may be carry-over from other donors' samples. In this chain, TRBV5-4 is recombined with TRBJ1-5; the D gene cannot be named for sure. The sequenced material came from naive CD4+ T cells from PBMCs. Explained via the paper, the cell subset or site label denotes: CD45RA+ positively selected. The DNA sequence is given as TGTGCCAGCAGCTTCGTAGATCAGCCCCAGCATTTT. It encodes CASSFVDQPQHF.